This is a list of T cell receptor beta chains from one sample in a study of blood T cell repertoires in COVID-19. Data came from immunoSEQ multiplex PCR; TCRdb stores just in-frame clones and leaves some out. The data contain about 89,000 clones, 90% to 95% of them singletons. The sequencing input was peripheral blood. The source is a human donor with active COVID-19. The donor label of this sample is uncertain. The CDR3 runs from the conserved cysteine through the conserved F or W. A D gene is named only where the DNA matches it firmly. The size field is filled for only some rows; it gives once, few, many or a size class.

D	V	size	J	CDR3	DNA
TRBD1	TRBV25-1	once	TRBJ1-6	CAIKGDRVESPLHF	TGTGCCATAAAGGGGGACAGGGTAGAATCACCCCTCCACTTT
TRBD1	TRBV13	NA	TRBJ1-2	CASSLRGTGASPKDGYTF	TGTGCCAGCAGCTTACGGGGGACAGGGGCTTCCCCCAAGGATGGCTACACCTTC
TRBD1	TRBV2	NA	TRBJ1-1	CASSRGRGEAFF	TGTGCCAGCAGCAGGGGGCGGGGTGAAGCTTTCTTT
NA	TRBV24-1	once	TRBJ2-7	CATSDSSRDISEQYF	TGTGCCACCAGTGATTCATCCCGGGACATTTCCGAGCAGTACTTC
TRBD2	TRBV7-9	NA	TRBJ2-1	CASSPWSGGNNEQFF	TGTGCCAGCAGCCCATGGAGCGGGGGTAACAATGAGCAGTTCTTC
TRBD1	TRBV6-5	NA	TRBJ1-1	CASTPTGGDTEAFF	TGTGCCAGCACCCCAACAGGGGGGGACACTGAAGCTTTCTTT
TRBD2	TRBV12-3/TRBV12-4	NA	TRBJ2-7	CASRGEPYEQYF	TGTGCCAGCCGGGGGGAACCCTACGAGCAGTACTTC
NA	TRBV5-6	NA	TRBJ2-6	CASLLRDFYLGANVLTF	TGTGCCAGCCTACTCCGGGACTTCTATTTAGGGGCCAACGTCCTGACTTTC
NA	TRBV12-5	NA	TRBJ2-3	CASGLGQGQRGQYF	TGTGCTAGTGGTTTGGGCCAGGGGCAGAGGGGGCAGTATTTT
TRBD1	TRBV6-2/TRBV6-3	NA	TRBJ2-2	CASSQQGVGTGELFF	TGTGCCAGCAGCCAACAGGGGGTGGGCACCGGGGAGCTGTTTTTT
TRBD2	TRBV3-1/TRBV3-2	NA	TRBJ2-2	CASSPNGGGGTGELFF	TGTGCCAGCAGCCCGAACGGGGGGGGCGGGACCGGGGAGCTGTTTTTT
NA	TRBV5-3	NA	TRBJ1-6	CARSLPGSDSPLHF	TGTGCCAGAAGCTTGCCGGGATCGGATTCACCCCTCCACTTT
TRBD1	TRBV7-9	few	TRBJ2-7	CASSTQTGIEQYF	TGTGCCAGCAGCACTCAGACAGGGATCGAGCAGTACTTC
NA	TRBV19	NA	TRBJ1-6	CASSFGAAYNSPLHF	TGTGCCAGTAGTTTTGGGGCCGCCTATAATTCACCCCTCCACTTT
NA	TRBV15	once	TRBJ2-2	CATSRQTENTGELFF	TGTGCCACCAGCAGGCAGACAGAAAACACCGGGGAGCTGTTTTTT
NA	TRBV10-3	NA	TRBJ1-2	CAISERRNYGYTF	TGTGCCATCAGTGAGCGGAGGAACTATGGCTACACCTTC
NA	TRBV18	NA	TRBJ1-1	CASSPDPGQREAFF	TGTGCCAGCTCACCTGATCCGGGACAACGAGAAGCTTTCTTT
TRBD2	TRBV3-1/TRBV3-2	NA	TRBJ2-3	CASSLGLAGTDTQYF	TGTGCCAGCAGCCTCGGACTAGCGGGCACAGATACGCAGTATTTT
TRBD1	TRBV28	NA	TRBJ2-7	CASTILTGGEQYF	TGTGCCAGCACCATCCTAACAGGGGGCGAGCAGTACTTC
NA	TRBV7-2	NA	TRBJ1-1	CASSLVEGLNTEAFF	TGTGCCAGCAGCTTAGTCGAGGGTTTGAACACTGAAGCTTTCTTT
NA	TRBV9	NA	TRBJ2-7	CASSVDAGIYEQYF	TGTGCCAGCAGCGTAGACGCAGGAATTTACGAGCAGTACTTC
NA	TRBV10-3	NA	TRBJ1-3	CATWTLSGNTIYF	TGTGCCACATGGACACTCTCTGGAAACACCATATATTTT
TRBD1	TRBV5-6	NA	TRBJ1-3	CASSYGQGAGSFGNTIYF	TGTGCCAGCAGCTACGGACAGGGGGCTGGTTCGTTCGGAAACACCATATATTTT
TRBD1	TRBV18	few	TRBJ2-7	CASSPRDRGYEQYF	TGTGCCAGCTCACCACGGGACAGGGGCTACGAGCAGTACTTC
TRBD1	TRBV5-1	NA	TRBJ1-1	CASSFPGGARENTEAFF	TGCGCCAGCAGTTTTCCAGGGGGCGCAAGGGAGAACACTGAAGCTTTCTTT
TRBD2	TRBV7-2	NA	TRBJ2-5	CASSPFPRTSGSGETQYF	TGTGCCAGCAGCCCGTTCCCCCGGACTAGCGGGAGTGGAGAGACCCAGTACTTC
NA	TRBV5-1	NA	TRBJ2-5	CASSLGGRTQYF	TGCGCCAGCAGCTTGGGAGGAAGAACCCAGTACTTC
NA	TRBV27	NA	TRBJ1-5	CATGEQGQPQHF	TGTGCCACCGGAGAACAGGGTCAGCCCCAGCATTTT
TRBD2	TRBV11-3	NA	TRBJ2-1	CASSLGPGAGGRVSEQFF	TGTGCCAGCAGCTTAGGCCCCGGGGCGGGGGGCCGGGTTAGTGAGCAGTTCTTC
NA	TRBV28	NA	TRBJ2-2	CASVNRAPGELFF	TGTGCCAGCGTCAACAGGGCCCCCGGGGAGCTGTTTTTT
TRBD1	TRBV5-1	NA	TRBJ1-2	CASSLGDRGGYTF	TGCGCCAGCAGCTTGGGGGACAGGGGAGGCTACACCTTC
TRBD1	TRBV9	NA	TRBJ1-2	CASSVGPGGDYGYTF	TGTGCCAGCAGCGTAGGGCCAGGGGGCGACTATGGCTACACCTTC
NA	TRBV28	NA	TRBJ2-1	CASSLSGEGAGYNEQFF	TGTGCCAGCAGTTTGTCGGGCGAAGGGGCTGGTTACAATGAGCAGTTCTTC
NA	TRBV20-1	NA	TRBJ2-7	CSARVGDEQYF	TGCAGTGCTAGAGTAGGGGACGAGCAGTACTTC
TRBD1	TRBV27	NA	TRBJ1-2	CASRRQGPEGYTF	TGTGCCAGCAGACGACAGGGGCCTGAGGGCTACACCTTC
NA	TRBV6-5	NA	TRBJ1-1	CASSGNTEAFF	TGTGCCAGCTCTGGCAACACTGAAGCTTTCTTT
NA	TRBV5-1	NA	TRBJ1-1	CASSLEPPGQNTEAFF	TGCGCCAGCAGCTTGGAGCCCCCGGGACAGAACACTGAAGCTTTCTTT
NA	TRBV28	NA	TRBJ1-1	CASSFQDTEAFF	TGTGCCAGCAGTTTTCAGGACACTGAAGCTTTCTTT
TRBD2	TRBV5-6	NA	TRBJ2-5	CASTLAGDPPQYF	TGTGCCAGCACCCTAGCGGGGGATCCCCCCCAGTACTTC
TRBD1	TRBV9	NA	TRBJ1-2	CASTMTGINYGYTF	TGTGCCAGCACGATGACAGGGATTAACTATGGCTACACCTTC
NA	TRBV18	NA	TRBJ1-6	CASSPARGWDSPLHF	TGTGCCAGCTCACCGGCCAGGGGATGGGATTCACCCCTCCACTTT
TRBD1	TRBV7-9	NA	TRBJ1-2	CASSRGTVNYGYTF	TGTGCCAGCAGCCGCGGGACAGTTAACTATGGCTACACCTTC
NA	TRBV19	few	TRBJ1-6	CASSIWAGENSPLHF	TGTGCCAGTAGTATTTGGGCAGGGGAGAATTCACCCCTCCACTTT
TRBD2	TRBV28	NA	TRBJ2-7	CASSASGSRVYEQYF	TGTGCCAGCAGTGCTAGCGGGAGTCGGGTTTACGAGCAGTACTTC
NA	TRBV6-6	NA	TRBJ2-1	CASSPTGSLGEQFF	TGTGCCAGCAGTCCAACAGGGTCCTTAGGTGAGCAGTTCTTC